This TCR beta chain was identified during a study of T cells in Graves' hyperthyroidism and ophthalmopathy. V lost 5 bases, J lost 3 bases, and 3 bases stayed unmatched. The CDR3 runs 14 residues. This clonotype was observed at least ten times. It was RNA transcripts that yielded the amplified TCR beta CDR3 regions. First-round RT-PCR targeting the TCR CDR3 was performed with the HTBI primer set. TCRdb re-called the multiplex PCR reads with MiXCR, one entry per CDR3 protein. The table includes over 700,000 distinct CDR3 sequences, roughly 37% detected once. Material: blood. The sequence derives from a man younger than 35 with Graves' hyperthyroidism. This chain uses TRBV12-3 or TRBV12-4 with TRBJ1-2; 10 bases are shared with TRBD1. In nucleotides, the CDR3 is TGTGCCAGCAGTCAAGGACAGGGGGACTATGGCTACACCTTC. It encodes CASSQGQGDYGYTF.